The 12 T cell receptor beta chains reported below all come from one sample, sequenced in a study of blood T cell repertoires in COVID-19. The protocol was immunoSEQ multiplex PCR, while the TCRdb copy is restricted to in-frame clones and leaves out a portion. This sample carries some 210,000 clones, 80% of them seen once, and the ten largest clones take about 4.3%. Source material: PBMCs or T cells enriched from blood (not recorded which). The receptor source for this set is a man younger than 45 with acute COVID-19.

The rearrangement joins TRBV10-3 to TRBJ1-2; no definite D call. The CDR3 consists of 16 residues. Germline lookup yields CDR1 ENHRY and CDR2 SYGVKD. V was shortened by 6 bases and J by 1 base, with 18 bases between the two germline ends. CDR3 sequence (DNA): TGTGCCATCAGAAGTCCTATCGCGCAAGATAACTATGGCTACACCTTC. This encodes CAIRSPIAQDNYGYTF.

This clone showed up just a few times. Different DNA sequences within this sample yield the same CDR3. The chain combines TRBV5-5 with TRBJ1-5; the match to TRBD1 covers 10 bases. The germline CDR1 and CDR2 sequences are SGHKS and YYEKEE (reference sequence). The CDR3 sequence is 14 residues long. Trimming removed 3 bases from V and 5 bases from J; junction bases left unmatched: 2. The CDR3 DNA reads as TGTGCCAGCAGCTCGGGACAGGGGCATCAGCCCCAGCATTTT. Its protein is CASSSGQGHQPQHF.

V gene TRBV9 combines with J gene TRBJ1-1; TRBD1 matches 8 bases. This CDR3 contains 12 residues. Germline lookup yields CDR1 SGDLS and CDR2 YYNGEE. V dropped 4 bases and J dropped 11; count of bases not matched to a gene: 7. Here the CDR3 reads CASSPQDRAAFF. The CDR3 nucleotides read TGTGCCAGCAGCCCCCAGGACAGGGCGGCTTTCTTT.

The rearrangement joins TRBV5-1 to TRBJ1-1; TRBD1 might be the D (6 bases). V was cut by 4 bases and J by 3 bases, with 13 bases left in between. Germline CDR1 reads SGHRS; CDR2 reads YFSETQ. The CDR3 sequence is 14 residues long. CDR3 DNA sequence: TGCGCCAGCAGCCGGACAGTTAAGGACACTGAAGCTTTCTTT. Translation: CASSRTVKDTEAFF.

In its sample, this clone was seen a few times. The chain has TRBV9 and TRBJ2-7; TRBD1 is a possible D gene (5 bases). The CDR3 loop spans 16 amino acids. Germline lookup yields CDR1 SGDLS and CDR2 YYNGEE. V shed 0 bases and J shed 0 bases, with 13 bases lying between them. In DNA, the CDR3 is TGTGCCAGCAGCGTAGATGGGGCGAGTGGCTCCTACGAGCAGTACTTC. Translating it yields CASSVDGASGSYEQYF.

To note about this clone: Different DNA sequences within this sample yield the same CDR3. The chain has TRBV14 and TRBJ1-2; 8 positions agree with TRBD1. This CDR3 is 13 amino acids long. Germline V lookup: CDR1 SGHDN, CDR2 FVKESK. V shed 6 bases and J 5 bases; nucleotides not matched to a gene: 5. The CDR3 here is CASSYRGSYGYTF. The CDR3 DNA is TGTGCCAGCAGTTACAGGGGGTCTTATGGCTACACCTTC.

CDR3 DNA: TGTGCCAGCAGCTTAGTACTGGCGGGGAACGAGCAGTACTTC. This gives the protein CASSLVLAGNEQYF. The gene calls are TRBV11-2 and TRBJ2-7, with D possibly TRBD2 on 6 matching bases. Germline CDR1 SGHAT, CDR2 FQNNGV. CDR3 length: 14 amino acids. V gave up 1 base and J gave up 5 bases, with 12 bases separating them.

Of note for this clone: Other DNA sequences within the sample encode an identical CDR3. The rearrangement uses TRBV19 and TRBJ1-2, with 7 bases identical to TRBD1. The V segment lost 6 bases and the J segment 0 bases; nucleotides outside the gene matches: 4. Germline V gives CDR1 LNHDA, CDR2 SQIVND (reference sequence). CDR3 length: 14 residues. CDR3 loop: CASSRDSTNYGYTF. The CDR3 nucleotides are TGTGCCAGTAGCCGGGACAGTACTAACTATGGCTACACCTTC.

The sample holds a few counts of this clone. V gene TRBV19 combines with J gene TRBJ2-2; D may be TRBD1 (6 bases). The V gene lost 3 bases and the J gene lost 5 bases, with 19 bases spanning the gap. The CDR3 sequence is 17 residues long. Germline V gene sequence: CDR1 LNHDA, CDR2 SQIVND (reference sequence). The CDR3 sequence: CASSILSEWGRTGELFF. In DNA, the CDR3 is TGTGCCAGTAGTATCCTCTCAGAGTGGGGGCGGACCGGGGAGCTGTTTTTT.

DNA for the CDR3: TGTGCCAGCAGCCCGAGCGGCACGCAGCCCCAGCATTTT. As protein: CASSPSGTQPQHF. The chain couples TRBV9 to TRBJ1-5; the D is unclear. CDR1 is SGDLS and CDR2 is YYNGEE in the germline V gene. V was shortened by 4 bases and J by 7 bases, with 12 bases between the two germline ends. This CDR3 contains 13 residues. Drawing the rest from reference TRBV9 and TRBJ1-5, the complete variable domain is DSGVTQTPKHLITATGQRVTLRCSPRSGDLSVYWYQQSLDQGLQFLIQYYNGEERAKGNILERFSAQQFPDLHSELNLSSLELGDSALYFCASSPSGTQPQHFGDGTRLSIL.

The V and J genes are TRBV5-4 and TRBJ2-7, with D unresolved. V was trimmed by 0 bases and J by 2 bases, leaving 9 bases between them. This CDR3 is built from 14 residues. Germline values: CDR1 SGHNT, CDR2 YYREEE (reference sequence). In nucleotides, the CDR3 is TGTGCCAGCAGCTTGGTGGGCGAGACCTACGAGCAGTACTTC. Protein: CASSLVGETYEQYF.

Here the CDR3 reads CASSIRTEKAFF. CDR3 DNA sequence: TGTGCCAGCAGCATTCGGACAGAGAAAGCTTTCTTT. The rearrangement joins TRBV11-2 to TRBJ1-1; D perhaps matches TRBD1 (6 bases). Trimming took off 5 bases at V and 9 bases at J, with 13 bases between the two ends. Per germline, CDR1 SGHAT and CDR2 FQNNGV. The CDR3 has 12 amino acids.